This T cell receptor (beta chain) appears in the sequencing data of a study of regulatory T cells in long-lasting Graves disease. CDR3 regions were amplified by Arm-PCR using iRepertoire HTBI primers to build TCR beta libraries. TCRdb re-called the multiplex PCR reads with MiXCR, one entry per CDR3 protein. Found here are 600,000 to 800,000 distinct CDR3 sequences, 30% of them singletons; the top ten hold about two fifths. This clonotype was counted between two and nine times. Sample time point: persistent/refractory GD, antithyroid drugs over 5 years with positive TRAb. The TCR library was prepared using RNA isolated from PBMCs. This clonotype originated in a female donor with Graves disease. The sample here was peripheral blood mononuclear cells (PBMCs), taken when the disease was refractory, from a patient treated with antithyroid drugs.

The CDR3 protein is CAWSSGQGNQPQHF. The CDR3 nucleotides are TGTGCCTGGAGTTCGGGACAAGGCAATCAGCCCCAGCATTTT. The chain has TRBV30 and TRBJ1-5; TRBD1 might be the D (6 bases). This CDR3 comprises 14 residues. Per germline, CDR1 GTSNPN and CDR2 SVGIG (reference sequence). Trimming left V 2 bases short and J 2 bases short, with 10 bases between.